This TCR beta chain was sequenced in a study of shared clonotypes between healthy human individuals. TCRdb's table, derived via immunoSEQ multiplex PCR, lists solely in-frame clones and lacks some. The sample includes 500,000 to 550,000 clones, about 96% of them seen just once. Per germline, CDR1 LNHDA and CDR2 SQIVND (reference sequence). V lost 8 bases to trimming and J lost 2 bases, with 19 bases between them. The CDR3 length is 15 residues. The genes are TRBV19 and TRBJ2-7, with D perhaps assigned TRBD1 or TRBD2 (5 bases each). The receptor comes from a woman in her twenties or thirties in good health. Sequencing was carried out using naive CD4+ T cells sorted from blood. Subset described: CD45RA+ positively selected. In DNA, the CDR3 is TGTGCCAGTTCTAATCGGGAAGGGGCGGCCTACGAGCAGTACTTC. This encodes CASSNREGAAYEQYF.